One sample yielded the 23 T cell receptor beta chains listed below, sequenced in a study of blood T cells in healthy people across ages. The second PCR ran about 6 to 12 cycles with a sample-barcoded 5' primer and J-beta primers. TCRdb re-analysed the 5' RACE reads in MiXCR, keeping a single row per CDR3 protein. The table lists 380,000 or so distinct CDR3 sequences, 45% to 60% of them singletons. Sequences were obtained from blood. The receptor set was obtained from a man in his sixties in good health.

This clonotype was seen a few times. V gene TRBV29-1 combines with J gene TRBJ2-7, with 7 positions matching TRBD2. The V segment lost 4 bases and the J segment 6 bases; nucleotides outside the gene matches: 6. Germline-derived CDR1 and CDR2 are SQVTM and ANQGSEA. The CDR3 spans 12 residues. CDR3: CSVGGLGGEQYF. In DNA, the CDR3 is TGCAGCGTTGGTGGACTAGGAGGCGAGCAGTACTTC.

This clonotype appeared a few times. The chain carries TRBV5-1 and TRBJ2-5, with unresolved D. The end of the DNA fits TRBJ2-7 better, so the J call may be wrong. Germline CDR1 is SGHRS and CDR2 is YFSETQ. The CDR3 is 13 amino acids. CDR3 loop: CASSPSGRDEQYF. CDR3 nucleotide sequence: TGCGCCAGCAGCCCCTCTGGTCGCGACGAGCAGTACTTC.

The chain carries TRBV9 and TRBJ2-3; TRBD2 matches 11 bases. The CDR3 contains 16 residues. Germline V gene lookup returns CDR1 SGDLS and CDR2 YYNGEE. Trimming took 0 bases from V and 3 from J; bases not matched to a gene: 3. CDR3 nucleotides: TGTGCCAGCAGCGTAGTAGCGGGAGGGCGGACAGATACGCAGTATTTT. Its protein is CASSVVAGGRTDTQYF. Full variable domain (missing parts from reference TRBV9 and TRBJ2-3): DSGVTQTPKHLITATGQRVTLRCSPRSGDLSVYWYQQSLDQGLQFLIQYYNGEERAKGNILERFSAQQFPDLHSELNLSSLELGDSALYFCASSVVAGGRTDTQYFGPGTRLTVL.

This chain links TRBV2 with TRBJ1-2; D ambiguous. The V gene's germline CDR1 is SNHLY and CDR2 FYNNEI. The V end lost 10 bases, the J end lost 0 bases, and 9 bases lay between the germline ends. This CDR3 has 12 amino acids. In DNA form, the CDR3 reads TGTGCCACCGGGAGTCCTAACTATGGCTACACCTTC. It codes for CATGSPNYGYTF.

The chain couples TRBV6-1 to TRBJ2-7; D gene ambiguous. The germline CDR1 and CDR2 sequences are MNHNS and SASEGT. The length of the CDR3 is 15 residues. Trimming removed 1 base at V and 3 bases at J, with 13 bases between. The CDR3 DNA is TGTGCCAGCAGTGAAGTAGACTCGACCTTCTACGAGCAGTACTTC. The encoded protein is CASSEVDSTFYEQYF.

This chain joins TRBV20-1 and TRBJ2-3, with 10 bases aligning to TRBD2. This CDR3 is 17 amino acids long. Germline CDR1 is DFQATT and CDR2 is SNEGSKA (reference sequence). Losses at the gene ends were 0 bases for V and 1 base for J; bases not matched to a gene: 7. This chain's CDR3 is CSARDPLAGAGTDTQYF. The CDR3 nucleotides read TGCAGTGCTAGAGATCCCCTAGCGGGAGCTGGCACAGATACGCAGTATTTT.

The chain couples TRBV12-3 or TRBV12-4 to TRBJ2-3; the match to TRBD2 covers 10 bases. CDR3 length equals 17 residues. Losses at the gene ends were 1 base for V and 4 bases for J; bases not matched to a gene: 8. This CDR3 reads CASSLESVAGGADTQYF. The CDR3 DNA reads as TGTGCCAGCAGTTTAGAATCGGTAGCGGGGGGTGCAGATACGCAGTATTTT.

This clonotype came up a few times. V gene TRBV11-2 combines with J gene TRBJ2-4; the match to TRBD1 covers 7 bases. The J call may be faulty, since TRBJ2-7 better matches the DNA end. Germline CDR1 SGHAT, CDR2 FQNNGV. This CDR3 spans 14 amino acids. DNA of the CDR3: TGTGCCAGCAGCCCTAGACAGGGTGTCCACGAGCAGTACTTC. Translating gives CASSPRQGVHEQYF.

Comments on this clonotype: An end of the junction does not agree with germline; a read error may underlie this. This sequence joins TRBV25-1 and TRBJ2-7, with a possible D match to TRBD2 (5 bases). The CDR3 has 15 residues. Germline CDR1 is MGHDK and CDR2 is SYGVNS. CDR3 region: CASSEYGGSGYGQYF. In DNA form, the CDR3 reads TGTGCCAGCAGTGAATACGGTGGGAGCGGCTACGGGCAGTACTTC.

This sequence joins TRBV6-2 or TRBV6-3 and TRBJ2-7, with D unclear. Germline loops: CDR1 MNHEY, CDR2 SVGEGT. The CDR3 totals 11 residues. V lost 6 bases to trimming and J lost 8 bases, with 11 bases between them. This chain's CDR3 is CASRTGVQQYF. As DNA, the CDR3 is TGTGCCAGCAGGACTGGAGTTCAGCAGTACTTC.

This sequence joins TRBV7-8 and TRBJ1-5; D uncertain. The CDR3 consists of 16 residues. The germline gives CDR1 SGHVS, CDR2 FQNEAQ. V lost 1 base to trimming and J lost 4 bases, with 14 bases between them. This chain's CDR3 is CASSLDRTRGNQPQHF. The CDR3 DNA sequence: TGTGCCAGCAGCTTAGACCGCACGCGCGGGAATCAGCCCCAGCATTTT.

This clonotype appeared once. The CDR3 protein is CAWSVLGWGGSLPDTQYF. In DNA form, the CDR3 reads TGTGCCTGGAGTGTACTAGGTTGGGGCGGGAGCCTCCCAGATACGCAGTATTTT. V is TRBV30 and J is TRBJ2-3; 7 bases are a match to TRBD2. The CDR3 totals 18 residues. The V and J ends lost 0 bases and 4 bases, in that order; junction bases with no gene match: 16. Germline V lookup: CDR1 GTSNPN, CDR2 SVGIG (reference sequence).

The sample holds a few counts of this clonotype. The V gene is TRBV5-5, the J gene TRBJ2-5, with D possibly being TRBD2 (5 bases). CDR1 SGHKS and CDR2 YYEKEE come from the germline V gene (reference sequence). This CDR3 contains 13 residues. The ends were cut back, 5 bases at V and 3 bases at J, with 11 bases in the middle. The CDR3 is CASRRAIEETQYF. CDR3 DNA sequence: TGTGCCAGCAGGAGGGCGATAGAAGAGACCCAGTACTTC.

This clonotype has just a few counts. In DNA, the CDR3 is TGTGCCAGCAGCCAAGAGGGGGACCTCCCCTACAATGAGCAGTTCTTC. As protein: CASSQEGDLPYNEQFF. The chain is built from TRBV4-2 and TRBJ2-1; D might be TRBD1 or TRBD2, each matching 5 bases. The CDR3 extends over 16 amino acids. Trimming removed 0 bases from V and 2 bases from J, with 11 bases in between. Germline CDR1 and CDR2: LGHNA and YNFKEQ.

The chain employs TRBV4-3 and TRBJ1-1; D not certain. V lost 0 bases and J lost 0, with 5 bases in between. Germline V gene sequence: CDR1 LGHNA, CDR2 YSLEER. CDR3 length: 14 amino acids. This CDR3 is CASSQEVLNTEAFF. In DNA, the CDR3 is TGCGCCAGCAGCCAAGAAGTTTTGAACACTGAAGCTTTCTTT.

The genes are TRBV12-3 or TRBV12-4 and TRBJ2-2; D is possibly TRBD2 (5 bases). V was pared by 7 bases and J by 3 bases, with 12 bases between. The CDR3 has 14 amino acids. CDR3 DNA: TGTGCCAGCACCCGACGGGGATACACCGGGGAGCTGTTTTTT. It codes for CASTRRGYTGELFF.

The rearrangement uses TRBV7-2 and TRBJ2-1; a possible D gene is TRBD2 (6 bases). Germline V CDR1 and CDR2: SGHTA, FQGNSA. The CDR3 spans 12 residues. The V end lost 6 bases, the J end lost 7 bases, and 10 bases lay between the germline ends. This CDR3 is CASSSGGNEQFF. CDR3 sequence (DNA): TGTGCCAGCAGTTCTGGAGGGAATGAGCAGTTCTTC.

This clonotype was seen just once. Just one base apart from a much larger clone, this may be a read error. CDR3 sequence: CASSSRQGQGTQYF. CDR3 in DNA: TGTGCCAGCAGCTCCAGACAGGGGCAAGGGACCCAGTACTTC. The rearrangement joins TRBV7-2 to TRBJ2-5, with 8 nucleotides matching TRBD1. The CDR3 spans 14 residues. Germline loops: CDR1 SGHTA, CDR2 FQGNSA.

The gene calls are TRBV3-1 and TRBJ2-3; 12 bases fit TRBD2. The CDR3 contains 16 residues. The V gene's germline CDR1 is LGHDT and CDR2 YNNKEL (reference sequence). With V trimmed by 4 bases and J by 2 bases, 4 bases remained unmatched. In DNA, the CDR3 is TGTGCCAGCAGCCTGGGACTAGCGGGTCCCACAGATACGCAGTATTTT. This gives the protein CASSLGLAGPTDTQYF.

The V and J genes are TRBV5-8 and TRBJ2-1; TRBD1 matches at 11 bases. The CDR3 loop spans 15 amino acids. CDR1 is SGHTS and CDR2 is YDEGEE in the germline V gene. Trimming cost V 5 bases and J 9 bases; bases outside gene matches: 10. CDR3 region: CASRLGTGGFGEQFF. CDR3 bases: TGTGCCAGCAGGCTTGGGACAGGGGGGTTCGGTGAGCAGTTCTTC. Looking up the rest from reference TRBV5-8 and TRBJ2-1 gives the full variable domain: EAGVTQSPTHLIKTRGQQATLRCSPISGHTSVYWYQQALGLGLQFLLWYDEGEERNRGNFPPRFSGRQFPNYSSELNVNALELEDSALYLCASRLGTGGFGEQFFGPGTRLTVL.

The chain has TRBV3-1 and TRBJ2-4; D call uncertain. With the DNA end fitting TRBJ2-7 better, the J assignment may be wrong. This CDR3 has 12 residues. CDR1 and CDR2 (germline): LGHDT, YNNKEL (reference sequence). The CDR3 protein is CASSRSHDEQYF. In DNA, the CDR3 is TGTGCCAGCAGCCGATCACACGACGAGCAGTACTTC.

CDR3 bases: TGTGCCAGCAGTTACTCGGCCCCCGCCCAGGACTGGGGGTCCTACGAGCAGTACTTC. The encoded protein is CASSYSAPAQDWGSYEQYF. The chain links TRBV6-5 to TRBJ2-7; D tentatively fits TRBD1 or TRBD2 (5 bases each). The length of the CDR3 is 19 residues. Germline CDR1 MNHEY, CDR2 SVGAGI. Trimming took 0 bases from V and 1 from J, leaving 22 bases between them.

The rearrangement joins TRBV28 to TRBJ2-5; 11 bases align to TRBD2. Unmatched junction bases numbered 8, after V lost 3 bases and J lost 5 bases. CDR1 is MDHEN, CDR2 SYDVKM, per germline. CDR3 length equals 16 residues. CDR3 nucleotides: TGTGCCAGCAGTTTGGTTCTAGCGGGAGGACGGGAGACCCAGTACTTC. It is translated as CASSLVLAGGRETQYF.